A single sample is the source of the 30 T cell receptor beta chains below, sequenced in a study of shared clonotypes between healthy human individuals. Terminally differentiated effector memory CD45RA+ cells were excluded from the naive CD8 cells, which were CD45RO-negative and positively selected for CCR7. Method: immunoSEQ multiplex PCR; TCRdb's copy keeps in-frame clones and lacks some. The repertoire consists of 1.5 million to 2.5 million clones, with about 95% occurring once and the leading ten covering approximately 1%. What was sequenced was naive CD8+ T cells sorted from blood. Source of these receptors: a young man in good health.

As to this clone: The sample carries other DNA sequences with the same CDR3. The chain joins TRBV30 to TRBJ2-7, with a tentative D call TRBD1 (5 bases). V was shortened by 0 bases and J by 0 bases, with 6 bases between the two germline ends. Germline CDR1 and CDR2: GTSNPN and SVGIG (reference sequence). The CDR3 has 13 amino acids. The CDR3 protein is CAWSVGVSYEQYF. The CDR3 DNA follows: TGTGCCTGGAGTGTAGGGGTCTCCTACGAGCAGTACTTC.

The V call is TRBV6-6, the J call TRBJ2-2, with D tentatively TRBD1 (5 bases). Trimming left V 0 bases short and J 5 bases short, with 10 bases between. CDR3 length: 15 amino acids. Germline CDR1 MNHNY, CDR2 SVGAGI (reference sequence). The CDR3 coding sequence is TGTGCCAGCAGTTACTCGCAGGGATCTACCGGGGAGCTGTTTTTT. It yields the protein CASSYSQGSTGELFF.

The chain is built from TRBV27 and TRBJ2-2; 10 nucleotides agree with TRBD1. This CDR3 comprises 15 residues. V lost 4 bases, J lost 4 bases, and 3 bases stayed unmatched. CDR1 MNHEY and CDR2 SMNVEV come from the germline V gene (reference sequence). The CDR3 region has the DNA TGTGCCAGCAGTTGGGGGACAGGGGTCACCGGGGAGCTGTTTTTT. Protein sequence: CASSWGTGVTGELFF.

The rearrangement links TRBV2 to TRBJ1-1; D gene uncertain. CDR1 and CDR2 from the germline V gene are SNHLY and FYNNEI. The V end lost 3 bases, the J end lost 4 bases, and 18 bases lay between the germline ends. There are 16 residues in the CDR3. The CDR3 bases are TGTGCCAGCAGTGACCCTAGGGAGTTTTCGACCACTGAAGCTTTCTTT. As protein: CASSDPREFSTTEAFF.

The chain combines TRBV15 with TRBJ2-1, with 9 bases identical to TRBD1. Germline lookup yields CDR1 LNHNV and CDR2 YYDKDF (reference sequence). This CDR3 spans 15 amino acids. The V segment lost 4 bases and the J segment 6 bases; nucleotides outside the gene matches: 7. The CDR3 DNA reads TGTGCCACCAGCATCACAGGGGGCGGAGGCAATGAGCAGTTCTTC. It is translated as CATSITGGGGNEQFF.

Here the CDR3 DNA reads TGTGCCAGCAGCTCTACCCAGGGGGTCCCCTACGAGCAGTACTTC. Protein product: CASSSTQGVPYEQYF. V is TRBV6-6 and J is TRBJ2-7, with TRBD1 identical over 7 bases. This CDR3 is built from 15 residues. V shed 6 bases, J shed 2 bases, and the junction held 10 bases outside the gene matches. CDR1 is MNHNY, CDR2 SVGAGI, per germline (reference sequence).

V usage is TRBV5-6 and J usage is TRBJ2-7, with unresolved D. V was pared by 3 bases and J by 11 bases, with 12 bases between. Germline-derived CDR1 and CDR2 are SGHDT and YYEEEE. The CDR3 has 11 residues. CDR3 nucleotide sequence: TGTGCCAGCAGCTCTAGTGTTGAGGAGTACTTC. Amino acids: CASSSSVEEYF. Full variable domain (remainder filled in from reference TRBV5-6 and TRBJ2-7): DAGVTQSPTHLIKTRGQQVTLRCSPKSGHDTVSWYQQALGQGPQFIFQYYEEEERQRGNFPDRFSGHQFPNYSSELNVNALLLGDSALYLCASSSSVEEYFGPGTRLTVT.

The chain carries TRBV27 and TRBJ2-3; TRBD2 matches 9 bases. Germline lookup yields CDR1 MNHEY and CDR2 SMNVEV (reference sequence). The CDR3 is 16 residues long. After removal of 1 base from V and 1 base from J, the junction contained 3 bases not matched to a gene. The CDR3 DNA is TGTGCCAGCAGTTTATTAGCGGGGGCCCGCACAGATACGCAGTATTTT. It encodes CASSLLAGARTDTQYF.

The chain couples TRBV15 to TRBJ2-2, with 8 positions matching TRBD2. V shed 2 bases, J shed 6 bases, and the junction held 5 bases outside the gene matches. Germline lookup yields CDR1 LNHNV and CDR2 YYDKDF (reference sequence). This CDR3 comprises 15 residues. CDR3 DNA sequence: TGTGCCACCAGCAGATCCGGGGGGGTCGCCGGGGAGCTGTTTTTT. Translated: CATSRSGGVAGELFF.

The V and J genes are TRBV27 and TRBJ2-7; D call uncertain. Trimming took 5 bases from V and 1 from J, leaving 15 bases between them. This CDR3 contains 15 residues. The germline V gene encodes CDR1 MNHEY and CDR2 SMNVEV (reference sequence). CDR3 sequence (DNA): TGTGCCAGCAGTCCCGGCAGGCTCGCGTCCTACGAGCAGTACTTC. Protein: CASSPGRLASYEQYF.

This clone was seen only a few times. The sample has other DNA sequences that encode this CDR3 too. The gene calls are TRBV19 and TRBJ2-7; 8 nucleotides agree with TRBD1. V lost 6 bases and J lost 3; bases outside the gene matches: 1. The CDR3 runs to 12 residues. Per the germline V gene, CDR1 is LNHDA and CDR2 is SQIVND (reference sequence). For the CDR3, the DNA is TGTGCCAGTAGCGGACAGGGCTACGAGCAGTACTTC. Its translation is CASSGQGYEQYF.

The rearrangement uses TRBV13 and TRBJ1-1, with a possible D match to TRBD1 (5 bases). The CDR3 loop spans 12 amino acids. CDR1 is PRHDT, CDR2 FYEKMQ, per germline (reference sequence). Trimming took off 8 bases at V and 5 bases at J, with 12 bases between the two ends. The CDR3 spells CASQDRGTEAFF. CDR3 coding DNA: TGTGCCAGCCAAGATCGGGGGACTGAAGCTTTCTTT.

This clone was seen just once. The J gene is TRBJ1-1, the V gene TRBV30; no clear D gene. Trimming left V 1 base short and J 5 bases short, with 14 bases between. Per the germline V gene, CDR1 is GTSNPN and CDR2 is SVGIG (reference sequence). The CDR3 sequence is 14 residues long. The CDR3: CAWSDGPRGTEAFF. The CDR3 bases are TGTGCCTGGAGTGACGGGCCCCGGGGAACTGAAGCTTTCTTT. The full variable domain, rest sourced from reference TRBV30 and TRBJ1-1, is SQTIHQWPATLVQPVGSPLSLECTVEGTSNPNLYWYRQAAGRGLQLLFYSVGIGQISSEVPQNLSASRPQDRQFILSSKKLLLSDSGFYLCAWSDGPRGTEAFFGQGTRLTVV.

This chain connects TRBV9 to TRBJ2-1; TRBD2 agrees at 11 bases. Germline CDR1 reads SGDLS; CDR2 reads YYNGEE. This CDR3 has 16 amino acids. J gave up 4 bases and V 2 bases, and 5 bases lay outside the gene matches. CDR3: CASSVDSGRVYNEQFF. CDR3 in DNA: TGTGCCAGCAGCGTCGATAGCGGGAGGGTTTACAATGAGCAGTTCTTC.

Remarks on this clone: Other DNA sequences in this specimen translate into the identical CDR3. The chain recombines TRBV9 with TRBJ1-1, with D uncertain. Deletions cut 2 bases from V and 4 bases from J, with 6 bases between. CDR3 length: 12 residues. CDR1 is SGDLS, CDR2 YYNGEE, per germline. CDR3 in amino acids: CASSVGGTEAFF. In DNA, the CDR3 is TGTGCCAGCAGCGTTGGCGGCACTGAAGCTTTCTTT.

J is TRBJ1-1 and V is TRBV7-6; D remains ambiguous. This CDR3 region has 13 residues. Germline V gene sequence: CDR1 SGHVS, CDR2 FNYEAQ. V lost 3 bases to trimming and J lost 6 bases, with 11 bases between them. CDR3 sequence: CASSLGEKAEAFF. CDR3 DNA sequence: TGTGCCAGCAGCTTGGGAGAGAAGGCTGAAGCTTTCTTT.

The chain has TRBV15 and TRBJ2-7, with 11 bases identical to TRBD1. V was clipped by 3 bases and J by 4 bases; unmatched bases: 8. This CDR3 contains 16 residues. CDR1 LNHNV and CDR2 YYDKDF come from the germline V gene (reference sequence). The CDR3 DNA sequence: TGTGCCACCAGCAGCCATGGCGGGGACAGGGGGTACGAGCAGTACTTC. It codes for CATSSHGGDRGYEQYF. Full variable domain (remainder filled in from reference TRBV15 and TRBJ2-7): DAMVIQNPRYQVTQFGKPVTLSCSQTLNHNVMYWYQQKSSQAPKLLFHYYDKDFNNEADTPDNFQSRRPNTSFCFLDIRSPGLGDTAMYLCATSSHGGDRGYEQYFGPGTRLTVT.

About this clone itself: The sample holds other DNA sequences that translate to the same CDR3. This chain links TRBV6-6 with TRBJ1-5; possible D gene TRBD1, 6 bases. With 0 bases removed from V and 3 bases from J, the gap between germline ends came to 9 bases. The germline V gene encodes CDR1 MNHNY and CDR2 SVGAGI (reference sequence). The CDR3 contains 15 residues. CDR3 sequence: CASSYSTGSNQPQHF. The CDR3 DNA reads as TGTGCCAGCAGTTACTCGACAGGTTCCAATCAGCCCCAGCATTTT.

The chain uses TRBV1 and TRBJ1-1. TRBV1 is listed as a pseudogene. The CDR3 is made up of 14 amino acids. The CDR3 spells CTSSQARSNTEAFF. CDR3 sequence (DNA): TGCACCAGCAGCCAAGCCCGGTCGAACACTGAAGCTTTCTTT.

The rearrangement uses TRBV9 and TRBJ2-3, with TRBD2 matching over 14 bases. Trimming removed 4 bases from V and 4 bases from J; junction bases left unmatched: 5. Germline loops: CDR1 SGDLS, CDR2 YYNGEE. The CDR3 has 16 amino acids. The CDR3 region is CASSPGTSGSSDTQYF. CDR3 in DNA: TGTGCCAGCAGCCCCGGGACTAGCGGGAGTTCAGATACGCAGTATTTT.

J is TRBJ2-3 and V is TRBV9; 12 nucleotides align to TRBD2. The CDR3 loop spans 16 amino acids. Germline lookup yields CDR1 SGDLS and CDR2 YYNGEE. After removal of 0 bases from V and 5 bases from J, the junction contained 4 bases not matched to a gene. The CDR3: CASSVASGGARDTQYF. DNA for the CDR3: TGTGCCAGCAGCGTAGCTAGCGGGGGGGCAAGAGATACGCAGTATTTT.

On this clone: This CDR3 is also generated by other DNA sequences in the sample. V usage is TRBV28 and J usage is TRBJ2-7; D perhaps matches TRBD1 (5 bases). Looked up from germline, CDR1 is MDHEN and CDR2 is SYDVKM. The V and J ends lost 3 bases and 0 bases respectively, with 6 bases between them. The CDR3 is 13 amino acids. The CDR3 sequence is CASSFQGSYEQYF. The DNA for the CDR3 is TGTGCCAGCAGTTTTCAGGGCTCCTACGAGCAGTACTTC.

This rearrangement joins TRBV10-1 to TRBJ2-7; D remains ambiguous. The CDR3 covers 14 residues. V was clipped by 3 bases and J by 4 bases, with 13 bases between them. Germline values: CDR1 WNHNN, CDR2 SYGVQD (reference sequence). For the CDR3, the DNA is TGCGCCAGCAGTGACCCAGGAACTTCGTACGAGCAGTACTTC. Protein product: CASSDPGTSYEQYF.

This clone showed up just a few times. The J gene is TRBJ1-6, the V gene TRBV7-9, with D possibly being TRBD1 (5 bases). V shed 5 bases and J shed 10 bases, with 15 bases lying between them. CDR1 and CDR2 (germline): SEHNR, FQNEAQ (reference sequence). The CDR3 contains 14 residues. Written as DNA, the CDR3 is TGTGCCAGCAGCCCTGGGGCGGGGAGGTCACCCCTCCACTTT. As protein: CASSPGAGRSPLHF.

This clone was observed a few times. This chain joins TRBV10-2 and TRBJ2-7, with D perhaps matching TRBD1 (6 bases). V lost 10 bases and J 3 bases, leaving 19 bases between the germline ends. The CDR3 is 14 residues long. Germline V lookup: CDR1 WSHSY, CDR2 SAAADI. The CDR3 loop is CATTSAGDSYEQYF. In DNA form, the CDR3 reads TGCGCCACCACCTCGGCAGGGGATAGCTACGAGCAGTACTTC.

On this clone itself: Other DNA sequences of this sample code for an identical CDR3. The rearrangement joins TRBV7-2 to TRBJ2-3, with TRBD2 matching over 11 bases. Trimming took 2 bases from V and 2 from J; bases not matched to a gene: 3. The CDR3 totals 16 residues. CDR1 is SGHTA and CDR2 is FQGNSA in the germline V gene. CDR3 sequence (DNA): TGTGCCAGCAGCTTATTAGCGGGAGGGTTCACAGATACGCAGTATTTT. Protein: CASSLLAGGFTDTQYF.

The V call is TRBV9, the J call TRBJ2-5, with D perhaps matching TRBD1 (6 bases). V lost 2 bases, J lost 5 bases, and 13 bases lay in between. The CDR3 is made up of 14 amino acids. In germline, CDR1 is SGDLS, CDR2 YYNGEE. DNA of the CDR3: TGTGCCAGCAGCGTCGACAGGTTAGCTGAGACCCAGTACTTC. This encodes CASSVDRLAETQYF. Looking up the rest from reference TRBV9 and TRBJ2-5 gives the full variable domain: DSGVTQTPKHLITATGQRVTLRCSPRSGDLSVYWYQQSLDQGLQFLIQYYNGEERAKGNILERFSAQQFPDLHSELNLSSLELGDSALYFCASSVDRLAETQYFGPGTRLLVL.

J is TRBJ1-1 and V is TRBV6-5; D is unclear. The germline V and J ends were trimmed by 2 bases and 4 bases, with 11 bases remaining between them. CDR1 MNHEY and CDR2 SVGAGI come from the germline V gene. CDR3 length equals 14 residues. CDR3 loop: CASSYGHPSTEAFF. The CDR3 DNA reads TGTGCCAGCAGTTACGGTCACCCGAGCACTGAAGCTTTCTTT.

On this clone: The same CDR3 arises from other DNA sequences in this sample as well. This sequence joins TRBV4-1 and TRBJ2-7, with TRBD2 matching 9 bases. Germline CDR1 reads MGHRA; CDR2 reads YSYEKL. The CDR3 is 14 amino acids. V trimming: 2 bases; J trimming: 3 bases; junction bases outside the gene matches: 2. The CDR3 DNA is TGCGCCAGCAGCCAACGAGCGGGGGGCTACGAGCAGTACTTC. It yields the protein CASSQRAGGYEQYF.

The CDR3 coding sequence is TGTGCCAGCAGCCCTACCGGACAGAACTATAACTATGGCTACACCTTC. It translates to CASSPTGQNYNYGYTF. The rearrangement uses TRBV9 and TRBJ1-2; D is possibly TRBD1 (6 bases). The V end lost 4 bases, the J end lost 1 base, and 17 bases lay between the germline ends. Germline V gene lookup returns CDR1 SGDLS and CDR2 YYNGEE. The CDR3 spans 16 residues.